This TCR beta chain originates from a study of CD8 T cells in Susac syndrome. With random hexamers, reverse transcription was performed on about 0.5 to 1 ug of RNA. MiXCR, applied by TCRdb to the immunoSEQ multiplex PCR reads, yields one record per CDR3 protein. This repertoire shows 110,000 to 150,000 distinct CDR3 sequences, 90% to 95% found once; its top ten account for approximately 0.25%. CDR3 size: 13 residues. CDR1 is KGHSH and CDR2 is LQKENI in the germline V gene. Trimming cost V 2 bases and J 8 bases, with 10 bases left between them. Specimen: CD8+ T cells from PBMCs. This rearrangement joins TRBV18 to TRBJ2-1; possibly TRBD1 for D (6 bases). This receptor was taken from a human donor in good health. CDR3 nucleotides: TGTGCCAGCTCACCAATACAGGGTGATGAGCAGTTCTTC. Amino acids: CASSPIQGDEQFF.